This T cell receptor beta chain was found in a study of patients and donors after allogeneic stem cell transplantation. TCRdb reprocessed the RT-PCR reads via MiXCR and lists one record per CDR3 protein. The data contain hundreds of thousands of distinct CDR3 sequences, roughly 16% of them singletons. This clonotype was seen only a few times. V was clipped by 0 bases and J by 17 bases; unmatched bases: 10. This CDR3 region has 14 residues. Germline CDR1 reads SGHTA; CDR2 reads FQGNSA. The sequence was collected from a human donor who was either an allogeneic HSCT recipient or a stem cell or donor lymphocyte infusion donor (not recorded which). It is not recorded whose cells these are; they may come from a transplant donor. Material: blood, either unsorted or a sorted T cell fraction (not recorded which). The chain recombines TRBV7-2 with TRBJ1-6; 7 bases are a match to TRBD1. The CDR3, as DNA: TGTGCCAGCAGCTTAGCGGGGGGCGTGACAGGGATCCACTTT. Residues: CASSLAGGVTGIHF.